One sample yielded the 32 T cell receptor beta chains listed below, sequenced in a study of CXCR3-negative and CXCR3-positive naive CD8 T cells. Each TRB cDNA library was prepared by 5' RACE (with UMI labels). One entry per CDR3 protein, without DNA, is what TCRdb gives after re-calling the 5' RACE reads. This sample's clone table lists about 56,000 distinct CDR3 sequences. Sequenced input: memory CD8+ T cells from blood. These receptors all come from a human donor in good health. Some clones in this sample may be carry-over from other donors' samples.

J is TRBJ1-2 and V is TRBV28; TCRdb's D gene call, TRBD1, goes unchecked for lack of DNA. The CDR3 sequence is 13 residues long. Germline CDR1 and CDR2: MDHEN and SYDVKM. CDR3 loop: CASSLQGNYGYTF.

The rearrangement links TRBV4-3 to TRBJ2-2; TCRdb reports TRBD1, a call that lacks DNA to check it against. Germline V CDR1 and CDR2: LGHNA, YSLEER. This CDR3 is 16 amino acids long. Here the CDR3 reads CASSNPSGQYTGELFF.

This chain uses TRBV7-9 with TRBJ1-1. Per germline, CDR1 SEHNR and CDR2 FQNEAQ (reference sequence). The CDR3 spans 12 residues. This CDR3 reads CASSFQNTEAFF. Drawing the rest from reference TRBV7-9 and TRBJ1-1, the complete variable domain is DTGVSQNPRHKITKRGQNVTFRCDPISEHNRLYWYRQTLGQGPEFLTYFQNEAQLEKSRLLSDRFSAERPKGSFSTLEIQRTEQGDSAMYLCASSFQNTEAFFGQGTRLTVV.

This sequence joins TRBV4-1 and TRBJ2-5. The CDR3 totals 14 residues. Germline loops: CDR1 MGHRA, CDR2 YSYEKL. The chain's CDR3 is CASSQGRQQETQYF.

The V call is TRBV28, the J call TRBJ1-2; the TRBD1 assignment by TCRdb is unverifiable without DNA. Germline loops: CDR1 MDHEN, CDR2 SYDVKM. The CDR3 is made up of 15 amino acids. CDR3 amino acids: CASSPYRGSNYGYTF.

This CDR3 reads CSVAKDTYTGELFF. The rearrangement uses TRBV29-1 and TRBJ2-2; TCRdb selects TRBD1, and the lack of DNA leaves this call unchecked. The germline V gene has CDR1 SQVTM and CDR2 ANQGSEA. The CDR3 sequence is 14 residues long.

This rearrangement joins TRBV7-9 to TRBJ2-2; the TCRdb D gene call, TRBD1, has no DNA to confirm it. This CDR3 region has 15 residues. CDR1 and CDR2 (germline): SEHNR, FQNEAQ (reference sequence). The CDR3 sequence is CASSLSSGYTGELFF.

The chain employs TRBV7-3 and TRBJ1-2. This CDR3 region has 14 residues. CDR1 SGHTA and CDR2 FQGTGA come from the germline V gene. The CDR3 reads CASSLSHWRYGYTF.

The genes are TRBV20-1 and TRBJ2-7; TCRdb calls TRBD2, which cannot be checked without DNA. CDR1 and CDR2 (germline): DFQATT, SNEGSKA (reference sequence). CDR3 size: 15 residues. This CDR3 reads CSARPTSGSSYEQYF.

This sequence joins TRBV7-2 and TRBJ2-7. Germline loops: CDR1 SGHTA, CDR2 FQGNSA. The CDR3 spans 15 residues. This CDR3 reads CASSLRVGGTYEQYF.

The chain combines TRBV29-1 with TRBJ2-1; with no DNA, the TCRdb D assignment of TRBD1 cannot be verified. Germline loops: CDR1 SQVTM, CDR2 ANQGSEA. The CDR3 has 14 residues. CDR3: CSVEFPGNYNEQFF.

The CDR3 loop is CASSHRSEGKAYEQYF. The V and J genes are TRBV23-1 and TRBJ2-7; TCRdb proposes TRBD2, but this gene call is untestable without DNA. TRBV23-1 is marked as an open reading frame, function uncertain. The length of the CDR3 is 16 residues.

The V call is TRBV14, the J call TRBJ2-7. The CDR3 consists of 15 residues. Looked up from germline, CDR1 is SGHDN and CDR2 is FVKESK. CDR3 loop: CASSQGSSGIHEQYF.

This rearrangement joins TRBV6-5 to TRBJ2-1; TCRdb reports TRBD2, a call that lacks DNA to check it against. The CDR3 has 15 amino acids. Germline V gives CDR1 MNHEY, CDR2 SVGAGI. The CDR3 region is CASSHLAGGQSEQFF.

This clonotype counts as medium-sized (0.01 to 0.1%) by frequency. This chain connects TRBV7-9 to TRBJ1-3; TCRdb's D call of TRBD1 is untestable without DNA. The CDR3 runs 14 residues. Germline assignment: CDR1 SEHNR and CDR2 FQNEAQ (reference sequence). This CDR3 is CASSLAPQGNTIYF.

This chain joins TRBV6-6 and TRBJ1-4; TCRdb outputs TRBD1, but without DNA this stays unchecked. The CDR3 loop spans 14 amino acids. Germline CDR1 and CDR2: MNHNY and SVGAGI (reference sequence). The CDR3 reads CASNPSQGDEKLFF.

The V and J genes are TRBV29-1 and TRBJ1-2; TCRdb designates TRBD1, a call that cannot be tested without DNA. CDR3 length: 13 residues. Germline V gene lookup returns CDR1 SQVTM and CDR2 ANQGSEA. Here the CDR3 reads CSVPDSTSYGYTF.

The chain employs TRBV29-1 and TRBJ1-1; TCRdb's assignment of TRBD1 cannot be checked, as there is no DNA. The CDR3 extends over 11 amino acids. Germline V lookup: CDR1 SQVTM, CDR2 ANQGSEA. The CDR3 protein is CSVGTGIEAFF.

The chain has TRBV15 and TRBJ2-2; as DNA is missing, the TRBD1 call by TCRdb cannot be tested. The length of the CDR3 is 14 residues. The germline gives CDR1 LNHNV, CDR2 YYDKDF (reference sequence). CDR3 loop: CATSRDGQTGELFF.

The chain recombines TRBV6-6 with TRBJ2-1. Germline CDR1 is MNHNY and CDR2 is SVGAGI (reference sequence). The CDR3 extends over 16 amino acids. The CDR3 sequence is CASSYSTSGKYNEQFF.

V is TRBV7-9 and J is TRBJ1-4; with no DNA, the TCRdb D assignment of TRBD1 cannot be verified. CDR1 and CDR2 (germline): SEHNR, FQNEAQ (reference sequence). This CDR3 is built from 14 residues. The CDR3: CASSPEPGGEKLFF.

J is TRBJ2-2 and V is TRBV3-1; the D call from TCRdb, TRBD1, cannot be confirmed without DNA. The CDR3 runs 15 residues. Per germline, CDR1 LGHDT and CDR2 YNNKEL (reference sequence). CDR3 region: CASSPTRAITGELFF.

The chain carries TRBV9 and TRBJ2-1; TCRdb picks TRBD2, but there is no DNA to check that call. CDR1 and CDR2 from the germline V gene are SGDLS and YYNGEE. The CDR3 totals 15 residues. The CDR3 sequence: CASSVVAGEGNEQFF.

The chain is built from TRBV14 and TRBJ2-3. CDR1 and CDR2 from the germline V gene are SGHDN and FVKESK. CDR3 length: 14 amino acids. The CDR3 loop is CASSQLGSTDTQYF.

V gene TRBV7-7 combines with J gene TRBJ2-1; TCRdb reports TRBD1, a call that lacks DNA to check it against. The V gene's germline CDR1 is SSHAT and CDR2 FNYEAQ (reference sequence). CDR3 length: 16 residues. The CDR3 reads CASSFAQVPPYNEQFF.

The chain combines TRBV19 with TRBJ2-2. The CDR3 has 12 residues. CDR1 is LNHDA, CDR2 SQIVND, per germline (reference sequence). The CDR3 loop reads CASSGTTGELFF.

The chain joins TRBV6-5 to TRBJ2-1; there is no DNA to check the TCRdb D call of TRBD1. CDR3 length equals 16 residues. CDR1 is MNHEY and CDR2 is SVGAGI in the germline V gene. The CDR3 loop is CASSYSWDRAYNEQFF.

The CDR3 loop reads CSARDLAGGYNEQFF. The chain joins TRBV20-1 to TRBJ2-1; TCRdb calls TRBD2, which cannot be checked without DNA. Looked up from germline, CDR1 is DFQATT and CDR2 is SNEGSKA (reference sequence). This CDR3 region has 15 residues.

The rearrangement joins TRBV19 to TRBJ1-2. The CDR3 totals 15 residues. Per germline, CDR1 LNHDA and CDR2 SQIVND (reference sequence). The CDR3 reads CASSIIAGSKDGYTF.

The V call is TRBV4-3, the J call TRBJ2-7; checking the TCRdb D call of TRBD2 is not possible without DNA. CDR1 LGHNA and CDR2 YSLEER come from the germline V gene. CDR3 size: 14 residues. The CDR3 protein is CASSQGTKDYEQYF.

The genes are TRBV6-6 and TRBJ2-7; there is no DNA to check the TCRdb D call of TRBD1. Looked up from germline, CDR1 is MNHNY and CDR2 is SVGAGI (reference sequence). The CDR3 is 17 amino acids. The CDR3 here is CASSDNDWGQGAYEQYF.

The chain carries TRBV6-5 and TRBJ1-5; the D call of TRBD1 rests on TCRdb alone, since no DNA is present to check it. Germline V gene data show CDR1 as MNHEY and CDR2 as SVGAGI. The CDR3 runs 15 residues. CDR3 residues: CASSYSFGGRQPQHF.